This T cell receptor (beta chain) was sequenced for a study of blood T cell repertoires in COVID-19. Study-level background: PBMCs, B-cell-depleted T cells, or T cells provided the cDNA or gDNA that made up the material.

Individuals aged about 18 to 90 years were recruited from fewer than 30 US areas. Donors were grouped by their self-reported clinical history. It was within 2 weeks before study entry that exposed participants met a COVID-19 case. Data came from immunoSEQ multiplex PCR; TCRdb stores just in-frame clones and leaves some out. The data show 350,000 to 400,000 clones, approximately 91% seen once. This clone was counted once. The receptor was isolated from a woman in her thirties or forties who had been exposed to COVID-19. Sequencing was carried out using PBMCs or T cells enriched from blood (not recorded which).

CDR3 DNA sequence: TGTGCCAGCAGGCTACTAGATTTTAGGGCAGGGGTGAACACTGAAGCTTTCTTT. Amino acid sequence: CASRLLDFRAGVNTEAFF. This sequence joins TRBV27 and TRBJ1-1, with a weak D call TRBD1 (6 bases). The V gene's germline CDR1 is MNHEY and CDR2 SMNVEV (reference sequence). The CDR3 is made up of 18 amino acids. V was cut by 6 bases and J by 0 bases, with 23 bases left in between.